This T cell receptor (beta chain) is drawn from a study of CD8+ T cells in alopecia areata. Background on the study: It was 6 to 18 months of tofacitinib, and then there were 6 months off drug.

Extracted RNA was reverse transcribed, and the resulting cDNA served as sequencing template. Clones were sequenced by immunoSEQ multiplex PCR, and TCRdb holds only the in-frame ones, with some missing. The sample has thousands of clones; approximately 60% are singletons. This clone was seen only a few times. From germline, CDR1 is MGHRA and CDR2 YSYEKL. The length of the CDR3 is 16 residues. Trimming left V 0 bases short and J 3 bases short, with 11 bases between. It was from alopecia areata patients that lesional scalp punch biopsies and peripheral blood were collected. The sequence was collected from a human donor with alopecia areata. The material sequenced was skin, taken at week 0. The chain is built from TRBV4-1 and TRBJ2-2; D not certain. The chain's CDR3 is CASSQERVGDTGELFF. The CDR3 DNA sequence: TGCGCCAGCAGCCAAGAAAGGGTTGGGGACACCGGGGAGCTGTTTTTT.